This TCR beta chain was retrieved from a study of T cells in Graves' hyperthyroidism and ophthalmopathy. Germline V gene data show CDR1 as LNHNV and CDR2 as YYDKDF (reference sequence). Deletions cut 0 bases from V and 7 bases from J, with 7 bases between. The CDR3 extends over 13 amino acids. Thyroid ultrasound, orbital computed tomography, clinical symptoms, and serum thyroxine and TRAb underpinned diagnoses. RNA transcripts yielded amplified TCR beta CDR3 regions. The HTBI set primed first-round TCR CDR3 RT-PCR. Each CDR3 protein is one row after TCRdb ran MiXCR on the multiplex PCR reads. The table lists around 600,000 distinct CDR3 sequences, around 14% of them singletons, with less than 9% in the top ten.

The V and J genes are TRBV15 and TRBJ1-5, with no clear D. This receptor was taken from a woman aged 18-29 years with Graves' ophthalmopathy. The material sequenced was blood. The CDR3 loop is CATSREGRQPQHF. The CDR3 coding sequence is TGTGCCACCAGCAGAGAGGGGAGGCAGCCCCAGCATTTT.